This TCR beta chain appears in the sequencing data of a study of identical twins. Healthy Caucasians alone served as donors. General study findings and limits: A lower insertion count was a feature of abundant cord blood beta clonotypes, with no such feature in memory repertoires. Partial confounding of zero-insertion analyses by invariant MAIT and iNKT cells was possible.

Germline-derived CDR1 and CDR2 are SEHNR and FQNEAQ (reference sequence). CDR3 length: 14 residues. The trim removed 2 bases at V and 4 bases at J, leaving 4 bases unmatched. TCRdb reprocessed the 5' RACE reads via MiXCR and lists one record per CDR3 protein. The sample has about 890,000 distinct CDR3 sequences, roughly an eighth seen once. This clonotype was counted only a few times. Its antigen remains unidentified. This sample also belongs to another study, concerning yellow fever vaccine responses in identical twins. That paper notes: As reported, the vaccine T cell response of twins seemed partly convergent and partly personalized.

The clonotype originates from a woman in her late teens or twenties in good health. Sample: PBMCs. The V call is TRBV7-9, the J call TRBJ1-1, with TRBD1 identical over 7 bases. The DNA for the CDR3 is TGTGCCAGCAGCTTAAAGGGGGCCAGCACTGAAGCTTTCTTT. It encodes CASSLKGASTEAFF.